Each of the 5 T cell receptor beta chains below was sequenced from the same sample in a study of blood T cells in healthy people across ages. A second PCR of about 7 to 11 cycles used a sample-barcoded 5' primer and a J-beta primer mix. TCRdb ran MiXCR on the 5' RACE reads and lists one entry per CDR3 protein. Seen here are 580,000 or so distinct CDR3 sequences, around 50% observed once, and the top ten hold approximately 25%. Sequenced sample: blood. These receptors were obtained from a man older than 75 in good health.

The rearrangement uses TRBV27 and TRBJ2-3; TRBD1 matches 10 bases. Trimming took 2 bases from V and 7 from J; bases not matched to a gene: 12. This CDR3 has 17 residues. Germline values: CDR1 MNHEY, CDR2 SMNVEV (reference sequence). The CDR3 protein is CASSLGFPGQGTHTQYF. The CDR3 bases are TGTGCCAGCAGTTTAGGGTTTCCGGGACAGGGGACCCATACGCAGTATTTT.

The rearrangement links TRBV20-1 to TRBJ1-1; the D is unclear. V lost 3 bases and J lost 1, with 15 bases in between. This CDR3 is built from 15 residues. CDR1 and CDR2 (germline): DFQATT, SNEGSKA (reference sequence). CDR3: CSASSDRRRNTEAFF. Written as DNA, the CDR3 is TGCAGTGCTAGTTCGGACCGAAGAAGGAACACTGAAGCTTTCTTT.

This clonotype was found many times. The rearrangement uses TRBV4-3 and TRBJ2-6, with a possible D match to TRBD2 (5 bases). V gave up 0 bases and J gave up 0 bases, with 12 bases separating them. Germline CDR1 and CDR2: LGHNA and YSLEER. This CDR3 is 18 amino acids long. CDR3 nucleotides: TGCGCCAGCAGCCAAGATGCGGGTTTCGGCTCTGGGGCCAACGTCCTGACTTTC. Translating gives CASSQDAGFGSGANVLTF.

This chain's CDR3 is CSARDSVGIDTQYF. CDR3 DNA: TGCAGTGCTAGAGACTCAGTCGGAATAGATACGCAGTATTTT. The chain couples TRBV20-1 to TRBJ2-3, with no clear D. V lost 0 bases, J lost 5 bases, and 12 bases lay in between. Germline lookup yields CDR1 DFQATT and CDR2 SNEGSKA (reference sequence). The CDR3 has 14 amino acids.

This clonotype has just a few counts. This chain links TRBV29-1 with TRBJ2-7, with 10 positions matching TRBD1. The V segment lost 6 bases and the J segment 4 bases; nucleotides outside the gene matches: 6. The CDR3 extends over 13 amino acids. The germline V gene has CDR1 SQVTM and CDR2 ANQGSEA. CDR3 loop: CSVPGTGDYEQYF. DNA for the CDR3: TGCAGCGTCCCGGGGACAGGGGATTACGAGCAGTACTTC.